This TCR beta chain was found in a study of blood T cells in healthy people across ages. Study-level results: Aged donors had fewer naive CD4+ cells and lower diversity than long-lived donors. The fall in TCR beta diversity per million T cells was roughly linear with age.

Each sample gave at least 6.5 million isolated PBMCs. A sample-barcoded 5' primer and a J-beta primer mix were used in a second PCR of roughly 7 to 12 cycles. Researchers report that each sample yielded at least 2.5 million CDR3-containing paired-end reads. TCRdb fed the 5' RACE reads into MiXCR, producing one record per CDR3 protein. The sample contains about 970,000 distinct CDR3 sequences, 45% to 60% of which appear only once. Trimming took 0 bases from V and 5 from J, leaving 4 bases between them. Germline V gives CDR1 LGHDT, CDR2 YNNKEL (reference sequence). This CDR3 contains 12 residues. This clonotype showed up many times. The target antigen is unknown.

The source material was blood. This receptor was obtained from a woman aged 55-69 years in good health. This chain links TRBV3-1 with TRBJ2-5; D gene ambiguous. CDR3 in amino acids: CASSQDLETQYF. CDR3 nucleotides: TGTGCCAGCAGCCAAGATTTGGAGACCCAGTACTTC.